The 5 T cell receptor beta chains below were found in one sample sequenced in a study of cytomegalovirus exposure and HLA in healthy donors. The PCR was carried out with 60 Vbeta primers and 13 Jbeta primers. Method: immunoSEQ multiplex PCR; TCRdb's copy keeps in-frame clones and lacks some. The data contain under 110,000 clones, about 70% of them singletons. Sequencing was carried out using PBMCs. These receptors originate from a woman in her 40s in good health and CMV-seronegative.

In its sample, this clone was seen once. The chain uses TRBV6-6 and TRBJ1-3, with 8 nucleotides matching TRBD1. This CDR3 has 15 residues. V shed 8 bases and J 4 bases; nucleotides not matched to a gene: 10. Germline V gene sequence: CDR1 MNHNY, CDR2 SVGAGI (reference sequence). This CDR3 reads CASGISGGKGNTIYF. CDR3 DNA: TGTGCCAGCGGAATATCAGGGGGCAAGGGAAACACCATATATTTT.

The CDR3 sequence: CASSRTGTGGQYSNQPQHF. The DNA for the CDR3 is TGTGCCAGCAGCCGCACCGGGACAGGGGGCCAATATAGCAATCAGCCCCAGCATTTT. This rearrangement joins TRBV4-2 to TRBJ1-5; 12 bases match TRBD1. Germline V gene sequence: CDR1 LGHNA, CDR2 YNFKEQ. The CDR3 extends over 19 amino acids. V dropped 4 bases and J dropped 0; count of bases not matched to a gene: 10.

The chain carries TRBV9 and TRBJ2-3; perhaps TRBD2 as D (5 bases). Trimming left V 4 bases short and J 3 bases short, with 18 bases between. This CDR3 spans 16 amino acids. From germline, CDR1 is SGDLS and CDR2 YYNGEE. The CDR3 sequence is CASSQDGGRLTDTQYF. CDR3 in DNA: TGTGCCAGCAGCCAGGACGGAGGAAGACTGACAGATACGCAGTATTTT.

This clone was observed a handful of times. The rearrangement joins TRBV4-2 to TRBJ1-2; unclear D gene. The CDR3 covers 15 residues. Germline CDR1 reads LGHNA; CDR2 reads YNFKEQ. Trimming took 1 base from V and 0 from J, leaving 9 bases between them. CDR3 region: CASSQGQASNYGYTF. DNA of the CDR3: TGTGCCAGCAGCCAAGGGCAGGCCTCTAACTATGGCTACACCTTC.

The CDR3 sequence: CASSIVSGVSYNEQFF. As DNA, the CDR3 is TGTGCCAGTAGTATAGTTTCCGGGGTTTCCTACAATGAGCAGTTCTTC. The genes are TRBV19 and TRBJ2-1, with a weak D call TRBD2 (5 bases). The CDR3 sequence is 16 residues long. The V and J ends lost 1 base and 1 base respectively, with 11 bases between them. CDR1 is LNHDA, CDR2 SQIVND, per germline (reference sequence).